The rows below give T cell receptor beta chains drawn from one sample of a study of cytomegalovirus exposure and HLA in healthy donors. Sequenced by immunoSEQ multiplex PCR; TCRdb stores in-frame clones only, minus some. This table holds approximately 110,000 clones, around 74% found once. Material: PBMCs. These receptor sequences come from a man in his forties or fifties in good health and CMV-seronegative. Each CDR3 is given with its conserved first and last residue. A D gene is named only where the DNA matches it firmly. Clone size is stated in some rows and not others, as once, few, many or a class when expanded.

>TRBJ1-2|NA|TRBV5-1|NA
TGCGCCAGCAGCTTCGACGGGACTCAGGGTGGCTACACCTTC
CASSFDGTQGGYTF
>TRBJ2-1|NA|TRBV4-1|NA
TGCGCCAGCAGCCAGGACATTTGGCAGTTCTTC
CASSQDIWQFF
>TRBJ2-5|NA|TRBV7-2|NA
TGTGCCAGCAGCCAGGGGTCTCACCGGACCCAGTACTTC
CASSQGSHRTQYF
>TRBJ1-4|TRBD1|TRBV7-9|NA
TGTGCCAGCAGCACATGGGACAGGGGAGCTAATGAAAAACTGTTTTTT
CASSTWDRGANEKLFF
>TRBJ2-5|TRBD2|TRBV7-6|NA
TGTGCCAGCAGCTTAGAGGTAGCGGGGTTCGAGACCCAGTACTTC
CASSLEVAGFETQYF
>TRBJ1-1|NA|TRBV18|NA
TGTGCCAGCTCACCCGGGAGCGGGGGGACTGAAGCTTTCTTT
CASSPGSGGTEAFF
>TRBJ2-7|NA|TRBV6-4|NA
TGTGCCAGCAGGGCCCTGTCCGGGACATCCTCTTACGGGCAGTACTTC
CASRALSGTSSYGQYF
>TRBJ2-7|NA|TRBV27|NA
TGTGCCAGCAGTTCCATCCTTCTATCCTACGAGCAGTACTTC
CASSSILLSYEQYF
>TRBJ1-2|TRBD1|TRBV4-1|NA
TGCGCCAGCAGCCAGGGACTGACAGGGCTCCCTGGCTACACCTTC
CASSQGLTGLPGYTF
>TRBJ2-2|TRBD2|TRBV7-6|NA
TGTGCCAGCAGTAGGGTAGCGGGACACACCGGGGAGCTGTTTTTT
CASSRVAGHTGELFF
>TRBJ2-7|TRBD2|TRBV27|few
TGTGCCAGCAGATCGAGCGGGAGTCTATACGAGCAGTACTTC
CASRSSGSLYEQYF
>TRBJ1-1|NA|TRBV11-2|NA
TGTGCCAGCAGCTTAAACAGGTACAACACTGAAGCTTTCTTT
CASSLNRYNTEAFF
>TRBJ2-6|NA|TRBV27|NA
TGTGCCAGCAGTTTAGGGCCAGGCTCCAGCTCTGGGGCCAACGTCCTGACTTTC
CASSLGPGSSSGANVLTF
>TRBJ2-1|NA|TRBV27|NA
TGTGCCAGCAGTCGGGAAGGGGGGGCTTCTGAGCAGTTCTTC
CASSREGGASEQFF
>TRBJ2-2|TRBD1|TRBV6-1|few
TGTGCCAGCAGGACAGGGTGGGACACCGGGGAGCTGTTTTTT
CASRTGWDTGELFF
>TRBJ1-1|NA|TRBV7-9|NA
TGTGCCAGCAGCTTAGGACAGGCTGAAGCTTTCTTT
CASSLGQAEAFF
>TRBJ2-7|TRBD1|TRBV29-1|NA
TGCAGCGTGGAGGGACAGGGGGACTCCTACGAGCAGTACTTC
CSVEGQGDSYEQYF
>TRBJ1-3|NA|TRBV15|NA
TGTGCCACCAGCGGCGACAGGTTCTCTGGAAACACCATATATTTT
CATSGDRFSGNTIYF
>TRBJ1-5|NA|TRBV6-5|NA
TGTGCCAGCAGCGGGACATTTAGCAATCAGCCCCAGCATTTT
CASSGTFSNQPQHF
>TRBJ2-2|NA|TRBV28|NA
TGTGCCAGCAGTTTATCACTGGGGCCGAGCGGGGAGCTGTTTTTT
CASSLSLGPSGELFF
>TRBJ1-5|NA|TRBV6-1|once
TGTGCCAGCAACCCGCAGATTCCTAGCAATCAGCCCCAGCATTTT
CASNPQIPSNQPQHF
>TRBJ1-2|NA|TRBV6-5|NA
TGTGCCAGCAGGTATACTACTAACTATGGCTACACCTTC
CASRYTTNYGYTF
>TRBJ2-2|NA|TRBV30|few
TGTGCCTGGAGTGTACCTCAGGGCGGGGAGCTGTTTTTT
CAWSVPQGGELFF
>TRBJ1-2|NA|TRBV6-5|NA
TGTGCCAGCAGTTACTGGAGCGACAGCTATGGCTACACCTTC
CASSYWSDSYGYTF
>TRBJ2-3|TRBD2|TRBV6-1|medium-sized
TGTGCCAGCAGTGAAACGGTAGCGGGAGGCGGCACAGATACGCAGTATTTT
CASSETVAGGGTDTQYF
>TRBJ1-2|NA|TRBV5-1|NA
TGCGCCAGCAGCTTGCGACAGGCGAACTATGGCTACACCTTC
CASSLRQANYGYTF
>TRBJ1-5|TRBD1|TRBV19|once
TGTGCCAGTAGCACCCGGGACAGGGGGCTGGATAATCAGCCCCAGCATTTT
CASSTRDRGLDNQPQHF
>TRBJ1-1|NA|TRBV7-2|few
TGTGCCAGCAGCTCTTCAGCAGGGAACGCTGAAGCTTTCTTT
CASSSSAGNAEAFF
>TRBJ1-1|NA|TRBV29-1|NA
TGCAGCGTTGAGGGCCGGTCTGAAGCTTTCTTT
CSVEGRSEAFF
>TRBJ1-5|NA|TRBV19|NA
TGTGCCAGTAGTAAGGGGAAGGACCAGCCCCAGCATTTT
CASSKGKDQPQHF
>TRBJ1-2|TRBD1|TRBV4-3|once
TGCGCCAGCAGCCAAGACCCGAGGACAGGGAGCGATGGCTACACCTTC
CASSQDPRTGSDGYTF
>TRBJ2-7|NA|TRBV7-2|NA
TGTGCCAGCAGGGAGTTCAGGGACTACGAGCAGTACTTC
CASREFRDYEQYF
>TRBJ2-7|TRBD2|TRBV10-1|NA
TGCGCCAGCAGCACTAGCGGGAGGACGAACTACGAGCAGTACTTC
CASSTSGRTNYEQYF
>TRBJ1-4|NA|TRBV30|NA
TGTGCCTGGAGTAAACAGGGCCTAAATGAAAAACTGTTTTTT
CAWSKQGLNEKLFF
>TRBJ2-2|TRBD2|TRBV2|NA
TGTGCCAGCGGGCGGGAGGGCCGCACCGGGGAGCTGTTTTTT
CASGREGRTGELFF
>TRBJ1-2|TRBD1|TRBV18|few
TGTGCCAGCTCACCATCGACAGGGGGGCGCGGCTACACCTTC
CASSPSTGGRGYTF
>TRBJ1-6|TRBD1|TRBV7-9|NA
TGTGCCAGCAGCTCAGGACAGGGAGGTTCTTCACCCCTCCACTTT
CASSSGQGGSSPLHF
>TRBJ2-5|NA|TRBV7-9|NA
TGTTCCAGCAGCTTAACGGGGGGCGAGATCGCCCAGTACTTC
CSSSLTGGEIAQYF
>TRBJ1-2|TRBD1|TRBV28|NA
TGTGCCAGCAGTGACCCAGGACAGGCCGCTAACTATGGCTACACCTTC
CASSDPGQAANYGYTF
>TRBJ2-7|TRBD1|TRBV5-1|NA
TGCGCCAGCAGCCAGGGACAGATGAACTACGAGCAGTACTTC
CASSQGQMNYEQYF
>TRBJ1-6|NA|TRBV11-2|NA
TGTGCCAGCGTTCCCCAGATCTATAATTCACCCCTCCACTTT
CASVPQIYNSPLHF
>TRBJ1-2|TRBD1|TRBV18|NA
TGTGCCAGCTCACAGGACAGGGAGTATGGCTACACCTTC
CASSQDREYGYTF